What follows are 13 T cell receptor beta chains derived from one specimen sequenced in a study of T cell responses to AZD1222 COVID-19 vaccine listed by TCRdb under 2021. To prepare the library, the immunoSEQ multiplex PCR assay was applied. TCRdb carries this immuneACCESS record with in-frame sequences only. Its versions omit some clonotypes, under half of them owing to an unresolved V gene in the studies checked, with the rest unexplained. In all, the sample holds approximately 190,000 clones, and roughly 92% of those were seen once. The top ten clonotypes cover 3.6% of the sample. What the time point label conveys for this sample: about 28 days (+/-7) after the second vaccine dose. In light of the paper, this sample's treatment or condition label describes: meningococcal conjugate vaccine given as trial control. The material sequenced was peripheral blood, taken 28 days after the second dose of the MenACWY control vaccine. These receptors originate from an adult who received the MenACWY meningococcal vaccine as a control.

V gene TRBV9 combines with J gene TRBJ1-4; the D is unclear. Germline CDR1 reads SGDLS; CDR2 reads YYNGEE. This CDR3 spans 15 amino acids. Trimming removed 0 bases from V and 12 bases from J, with 18 bases in between. CDR3 nucleotides: TGTGCCAGCAGCGTAGCTGACCTCCCGATCGGGCAACTGTTTTTT. Its protein is CASSVADLPIGQLFF.

The chain couples TRBV13 to TRBJ1-6; the D is unclear. The CDR3 runs 14 residues. Germline CDR1 is PRHDT and CDR2 is FYEKMQ (reference sequence). The V end was cut by 3 bases, the J end by 5 bases, with 8 bases between. CDR3 protein: CASSFGRDNSPLHF. CDR3 sequence (DNA): TGTGCCAGCAGCTTTGGACGGGATAATTCACCCCTCCACTTT.

The chain links TRBV30 to TRBJ2-7; possibly TRBD2 for D (6 bases). Germline V gene lookup returns CDR1 GTSNPN and CDR2 SVGIG (reference sequence). There are 13 residues in the CDR3. V was clipped by 2 bases and J by 4 bases, with 12 bases between them. Here the CDR3 reads CAWSLGTQYEQYF. The CDR3 coding sequence is TGTGCCTGGAGTTTAGGGACTCAATACGAGCAGTACTTC.

This chain uses TRBV19 with TRBJ2-1; TRBD2 matches at 14 bases. In germline, CDR1 is LNHDA, CDR2 SQIVND (reference sequence). This CDR3 is 18 amino acids long. Germline trimming cut 6 bases from V and 2 bases from J; bases unmatched to any gene: 9. CDR3 nucleotides: TGTGCCAGTAGGAGACTAGCGGGAGGGCCGGGGACCTACAATGAGCAGTTCTTC. Amino acids: CASRRLAGGPGTYNEQFF.

The chain employs TRBV5-5 and TRBJ1-5; D is undetermined. V gave up 0 bases and J gave up 12 bases, with 13 bases separating them. Germline-derived CDR1 and CDR2 are SGHKS and YYEKEE (reference sequence). This CDR3 has 13 amino acids. CDR3 sequence reads: CASSLGAGQFQHF. The CDR3 nucleotides are TGTGCCAGCAGCTTGGGTGCTGGCCAGTTCCAGCATTTT.

The CDR3 is CASSLDRGLQGSLGGYTF. CDR3 nucleotide sequence: TGTGCCAGCAGCTTAGATAGGGGGCTACAGGGCTCCCTGGGTGGCTACACCTTC. The genes are TRBV7-9 and TRBJ1-2, with 7 bases aligning to TRBD1. J lost 7 bases, V lost 1 base, and 18 bases had no gene match. The CDR3 consists of 18 residues. From germline, CDR1 is SEHNR and CDR2 FQNEAQ (reference sequence).

The rearrangement joins TRBV7-3 to TRBJ2-1, with a possible D match to TRBD1 (5 bases). Trimming removed 1 base from V and 2 bases from J, with 12 bases in between. The CDR3 totals 16 residues. The germline V gene has CDR1 SGHTA and CDR2 FQGTGA. The CDR3: CASSLRGGSTYNEQFF. The CDR3 DNA reads as TGTGCCAGCAGCTTAAGGGGCGGTTCAACCTACAATGAGCAGTTCTTC.

The CDR3 DNA is TGTGCCAGCAGCTTCGCCCGCTACAATGAGCAGTTCTTC. Its protein is CASSFARYNEQFF. The rearrangement links TRBV5-6 to TRBJ2-1; D unclear. Germline V gene lookup returns CDR1 SGHDT and CDR2 YYEEEE. The V end lost 2 bases, the J end lost 3 bases, and 6 bases lay between the germline ends. The CDR3 loop spans 13 amino acids.

The V gene is TRBV7-2, the J gene TRBJ2-5; TRBD2 agrees at 14 bases. CDR1 is SGHTA, CDR2 FQGNSA, per germline. Losses at the gene ends were 5 bases for V and 5 bases for J; bases not matched to a gene: 7. The length of the CDR3 is 16 residues. This chain's CDR3 is CASSPGTSGSGETQYF. The CDR3 DNA is TGTGCCAGCAGCCCCGGGACTAGCGGGAGTGGGGAGACCCAGTACTTC.

The table lists this clone with a count of one. The CDR3 sequence: CTSSQEKRTGGTDTQYF. CDR3 DNA: TGCACCAGCAGCCAAGAGAAGAGGACTGGGGGCACAGATACGCAGTATTTT. J is TRBJ2-3 and V is TRBV1; no DNA check was done on the table's D call, TRBD2. TRBV1 is a pseudogene. The CDR3 has 17 amino acids.

This chain joins TRBV3-1 (or the pseudogene TRBV3-2) and TRBJ2-7; D is perhaps TRBD2 (6 bases). This CDR3 has 12 residues. Germline V lookup: CDR1 LGHDT, CDR2 YNNKEL (reference sequence). Trimming stripped 0 bases from V and 6 bases from J, with 6 bases between. The CDR3 protein is CASSQEGGEQYF. The CDR3 DNA follows: TGTGCCAGCAGCCAAGAGGGGGGCGAGCAGTACTTC.

This chain uses TRBV27 with TRBJ2-1, with 14 positions matching TRBD2. This CDR3 is 16 amino acids long. V lost 7 bases, J lost 7 bases, and 9 bases stayed unmatched. Per germline, CDR1 MNHEY and CDR2 SMNVEV (reference sequence). DNA for the CDR3: TGTGCCAGCACCCCAGCCCGGACTAGCGGGAGGAATGAGCAGTTCTTC. It translates to CASTPARTSGRNEQFF.

The genes are TRBV19 and TRBJ1-2; 7 bases are a match to TRBD1. Trimming at V came to 4 bases and at J to 3 bases, leaving 8 bases not matched to a gene. The CDR3 contains 15 residues. CDR1 is LNHDA, CDR2 SQIVND, per germline (reference sequence). CDR3 region: CASSTPSDRYYGYTF. In DNA, the CDR3 is TGTGCCAGTAGTACCCCCTCGGACAGGTACTATGGCTACACCTTC.